This TCR beta chain emerged from a study of T cell responses to AZD1222 COVID-19 vaccine. Whole-study findings and limits: Rises in breadth and depth of Spike-specific TCRs came after two AZD1222 doses. Vaccine-associated CD4 TCRs spanned spike, dominant at 160-218 and 743-854.

Points on this clone: The antigen is not known.

The assay was immunoSEQ multiplex PCR, and TCRdb's table has in-frame clones only and misses some. Of 110,000 or so clones listed, about 86% are singletons. Here the sequenced sample was peripheral blood, taken 28 days after the second AZD1222 dose. The sequence was obtained from an adult who received the AZD1222 COVID-19 vaccine.

Here the CDR3 reads CASSVEVLAGVSSELFF. In DNA, the CDR3 is TGTGCCAGCAGCGTAGAGGTGCTAGCGGGAGTGTCGTCGGAGCTGTTTTTT. The gene calls are TRBV9 and TRBJ2-2; 10 bases match TRBD2. The V segment lost 0 bases and the J segment 10 bases; nucleotides outside the gene matches: 12. The CDR3 is 17 amino acids. Germline values: CDR1 SGDLS, CDR2 YYNGEE.